The rows below give T cell receptor beta chains drawn from one sample of a study of human T cells and chemical hapten exposure. TCRdb reprocessed the RACE reads with MiXCR, giving one entry per CDR3 protein. The sample includes over 75,000 distinct CDR3 sequences, about a tenth of them seen just once. The source was whole blood, collected in connection with sensitization to the hapten diphenylcyclopropenone (DPC). These receptors came from a woman in her 30s with alopecia areata. Some clones in this sample may be carry-over from other donors' samples. Both conserved end residues are part of each CDR3. D genes are given only for firm matches. Expanded clones are given a class, and other clones once, few, many or no size at all.

TRBD1	TRBJ2-2	NA	TRBV7-2	CASRGDRGSNTGELFF	TGTGCCAGCAGGGGCGACAGGGGATCGAACACCGGGGAGCTGTTTTTT
NA	TRBJ2-7	few	TRBV6-1	CASSGDSYEQYF	TGTGCCAGCAGTGGAGATTCATACGAGCAGTACTTC
TRBD1	TRBJ1-4	many	TRBV7-9	CASSRWTGEGEKLFF	TGTGCCAGCAGCCGTTGGACAGGGGAAGGAGAAAAACTGTTTTTT
TRBD2	TRBJ2-3	few	TRBV7-9	CASSPSGRGRTQYF	TGTGCCAGCAGCCCTAGCGGGAGGGGGCGTACGCAGTATTTT
NA	TRBJ2-6	many	TRBV6-2/TRBV6-3	CASSYGGSGANVLTF	TGTGCCAGCAGTTACGGGGGTTCTGGGGCCAACGTCCTGACTTTC
NA	TRBJ1-3	NA	TRBV29-1	CSVVPSGHGNTIYF	TGCAGCGTTGTGCCGTCCGGGCACGGAAACACCATATATTTT
TRBD2	TRBJ2-3	few	TRBV7-2	CASRKGLAEYTDTQYF	TGTGCCAGCAGAAAAGGACTAGCGGAATACACAGATACGCAGTATTTT
NA	TRBJ1-5	few	TRBV18	CASSPQGGGGGNQPQHF	TGTGCCAGCTCACCGCAGGGAGGAGGGGGAGGAAATCAGCCCCAGCATTTT
NA	TRBJ2-3	many	TRBV18	CASSPRGDTQYF	TGTGCCAGCTCACCACGGGGAGATACGCAGTATTTT
TRBD2	TRBJ2-7	many	TRBV28	CASSLAGGPYEQYF	TGTGCCAGCAGTCTAGCGGGAGGGCCCTACGAGCAGTACTTC
TRBD2	TRBJ2-2	few	TRBV3-1	CASREAGENTGELFF	TGTGCCAGCAGAGAAGCGGGGGAGAACACCGGGGAGCTGTTTTTT
TRBD1	TRBJ2-5	many	TRBV6-2/TRBV6-3	CASSYMTKFETGDEETQYF	TGTGCCAGCAGTTACATGACCAAGTTTGAGACAGGGGATGAGGAGACCCAGTACTTC
TRBD2	TRBJ2-1	NA	TRBV19	CASHPGTSGRNEQFF	TGTGCCAGTCACCCAGGGACTAGCGGGAGAAATGAGCAGTTCTTC
TRBD1	TRBJ2-4	NA	TRBV11-1	CASSLAGTGSIQYF	TGTGCCAGCAGCTTAGCTGGGACAGGAAGCATTCAGTACTTC
NA	TRBJ1-1	many	TRBV29-1	CSVGQKNTEAFF	TGCAGCGTTGGTCAGAAGAACACTGAAGCTTTCTTT
TRBD1	TRBJ1-1	NA	TRBV12-3/TRBV12-4	CASSPVPGQGGNTEAFF	TGTGCCAGCAGCCCCGTCCCGGGACAGGGTGGGAACACTGAAGCTTTCTTT
NA	TRBJ1-5	many	TRBV6-2/TRBV6-3	CASSYSRGSSNQPQHF	TGTGCCAGCAGTTACTCGCGGGGGTCTAGCAATCAGCCCCAGCATTTT
NA	TRBJ2-2	many	TRBV28	CATLGQLNTGELFF	TGTGCCACCCTGGGCCAGTTGAACACCGGGGAGCTGTTTTTT
TRBD1	TRBJ1-1	many	TRBV12-3/TRBV12-4	CASRTGSSGTEAFF	TGTGCCAGCAGGACAGGGTCGTCGGGCACTGAAGCTTTCTTT
NA	TRBJ2-7	NA	TRBV6-5	CASSLAGYEQYF	TGTGCCAGCAGCCTGGCTGGCTACGAGCAGTACTTC
TRBD2	TRBJ2-1	few	TRBV7-6	CASSSGTSGHYNEQFF	TGTGCCAGCAGCTCCGGGACTAGCGGCCATTACAATGAGCAGTTCTTC
TRBD2	TRBJ2-5	few	TRBV20-1	CSARGRLAGQETQYF	TGCAGTGCTAGGGGTCGGCTAGCGGGCCAAGAGACCCAGTACTTC
NA	TRBJ1-4	few	TRBV3-1	CASSKQGGGVGEKLFF	TGTGCCAGCAGCAAACAGGGCGGAGGTGTCGGGGAAAAACTGTTTTTT
NA	TRBJ2-7	NA	TRBV28	CASSPLVRFPYEQYF	TGTGCCAGCAGCCCACTGGTGCGGTTCCCATACGAGCAGTACTTC
TRBD1	TRBJ1-1	many	TRBV5-1	CASSLAKGAKGTEAFF	TGCGCCAGCAGCTTGGCCAAGGGGGCTAAGGGCACTGAAGCTTTCTTT
NA	TRBJ1-1	NA	TRBV20-1	CSARDARGSNTEAFF	TGCAGTGCTAGAGATGCCCGGGGTTCGAACACTGAAGCTTTCTTT
TRBD1	TRBJ2-3	few	TRBV10-3	CAILQGATDTQYF	TGTGCCATCTTACAGGGGGCTACAGATACGCAGTATTTT